This T cell receptor beta chain appears in the sequencing data of a study of OX40 agonist ivuxolimab in advanced cancers. Study in general: A diagnosis of hepatocellular carcinoma, melanoma, renal cell or head and neck cancer was present in dose-escalation patients. Patients achieving partial responses numbered three: one hepatocellular carcinoma case and two cutaneous melanoma cases. Eligibility rules accepted prior anti-PD-1, anti-PD-L1 or anti-CTLA-4 therapy, and 35% to 45% had some. Notes on the study in general: Mean expanded clone counts were higher in CD8+ than CD4+ T cells.

Germline CDR1 SGDLS, CDR2 YYNGEE. The CDR3 runs 14 residues. J was trimmed by 4 bases and V by 5 bases; bases with no gene match: 7. In regard to this clone: What it binds is not known.

Using immunoSEQ multiplex PCR, the repertoire was profiled, and TCRdb retains in-frame clones only, with some absent. This sample carries about 20,000 clones, around 90% of them seen once, and the ten largest clones take 50% to 65%. The source was CD4+ or CD8+ T cells sorted from blood, collected in a trial of the OX40 agonist ivuxolimab. The V and J genes are TRBV9 and TRBJ2-3, with TRBD1 matching over 7 bases. This TCR was sampled from an adult with an advanced solid tumor such as melanoma, head and neck, liver or kidney cancer. CDR3 sequence: CASRERQGADTQYF. CDR3 nucleotides: TGTGCCAGCAGAGAACGACAGGGCGCAGATACGCAGTATTTT.